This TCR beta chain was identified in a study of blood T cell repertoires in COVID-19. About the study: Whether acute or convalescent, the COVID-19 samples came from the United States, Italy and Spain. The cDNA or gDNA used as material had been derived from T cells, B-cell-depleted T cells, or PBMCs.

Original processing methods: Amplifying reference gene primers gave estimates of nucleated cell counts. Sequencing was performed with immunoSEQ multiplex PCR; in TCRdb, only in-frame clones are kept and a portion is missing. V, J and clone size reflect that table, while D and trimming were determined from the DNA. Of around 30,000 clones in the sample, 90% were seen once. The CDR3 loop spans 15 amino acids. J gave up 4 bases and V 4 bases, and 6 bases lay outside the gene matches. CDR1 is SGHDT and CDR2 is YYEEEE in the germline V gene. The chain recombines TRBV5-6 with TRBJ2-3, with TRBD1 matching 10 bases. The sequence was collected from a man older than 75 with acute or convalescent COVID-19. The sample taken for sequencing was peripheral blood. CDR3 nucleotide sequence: TGTGCCAGCAGCCCTGGGACAGGGGAGGCAGATACGCAGTATTTT. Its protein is CASSPGTGEADTQYF. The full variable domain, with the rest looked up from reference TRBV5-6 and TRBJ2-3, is DAGVTQSPTHLIKTRGQQVTLRCSPKSGHDTVSWYQQALGQGPQFIFQYYEEEERQRGNFPDRFSGHQFPNYSSELNVNALLLGDSALYLCASSPGTGEADTQYFGPGTRLTVL.